The rows below give T cell receptor beta chains drawn from one sample of a study of cytomegalovirus exposure and HLA in healthy donors. The table came from immunoSEQ multiplex PCR; TCRdb's copy has only in-frame clones and leaves some out. This table lists some 130,000 clones. Sequences were obtained from PBMCs. These TCRs come from a woman in her thirties or forties in good health and CMV-seropositive. Both conserved end residues are part of each CDR3. A D gene is named only where the DNA matches it firmly.

J gene,D gene,V gene,CDR3 protein,CDR3 DNA
TRBJ2-2,TRBD2,TRBV29-1,CSVGRLAGGPGELFF,TGCAGCGTGGGCAGACTAGCGGGAGGGCCCGGGGAGCTGTTTTTT
TRBJ1-1,.,TRBV6-6,CASGRNTEAFF,TGTGCCAGCGGGAGGAACACTGAAGCTTTCTTT
TRBJ2-7,.,TRBV11-2,CASSLDRTYSYEQYF,TGTGCCAGCAGCTTAGACAGGACTTACTCCTACGAGCAGTACTTC
TRBJ1-5,.,TRBV19,CASSVGVNQPQHF,TGTGCCAGTAGTGTCGGGGTCAATCAGCCCCAGCATTTT
TRBJ2-7,TRBD2,TRBV11-2,CASSLGGGRAGNLYEQYF,TGTGCCAGCAGCTTAGGGGGGGGGAGAGCGGGCAATCTCTACGAGCAGTACTTC
TRBJ2-2,.,TRBV5-1,CASSLDGTGELFF,TGCGCCAGCAGCTTGGACGGGACCGGGGAGCTGTTTTTT
TRBJ2-5,.,TRBV28,CASSLDRRRKTQYF,TGTGCCAGCAGTTTAGATCGCAGGAGGAAGACCCAGTACTTC
TRBJ1-1,.,TRBV5-1,CASSSIRDLSTEAFF,TGCGCCAGCAGCTCAATCAGGGATCTAAGCACTGAAGCTTTCTTT
TRBJ2-7,.,TRBV5-4,CASSSRGRTYEQYF,TGTGCCAGCAGCTCAAGGGGCAGAACCTACGAGCAGTACTTC
TRBJ1-1,TRBD1,TRBV28,CASRTGGTEAFF,TGTGCCAGCAGGACAGGGGGAACTGAAGCTTTCTTT
TRBJ2-2,.,TRBV11-2,CASSLGGSGELFF,TGTGCCAGCAGCCTAGGAGGGTCCGGGGAGCTGTTTTTT
TRBJ2-7,TRBD1,TRBV6-5,CASSPGTGGFYEQYF,TGTGCCAGCAGTCCCGGCACAGGGGGCTTCTACGAGCAGTACTTC
TRBJ1-1,TRBD1,TRBV28,CASTVGDRVSPAFF,TGTGCCAGCACCGTAGGGGACAGGGTCTCACCAGCTTTCTTT
TRBJ2-7,TRBD1,TRBV29-1,CSVARQGVYSEQYF,TGCAGCGTGGCCAGACAGGGGGTATACAGTGAGCAGTACTTC
TRBJ2-1,TRBD2,TRBV29-1,CSVGGLAGRVNEQFF,TGCAGCGTTGGTGGGCTAGCGGGACGGGTGAATGAGCAGTTCTTC
TRBJ1-3,.,TRBV5-6,CASSLARGNTIYF,TGTGCCAGCAGCTTGGCCAGGGGAAACACCATATATTTT
TRBJ1-1,.,TRBV15,CATSRAHGTEAFF,TGTGCCACCAGCAGAGCCCACGGCACTGAAGCTTTCTTT
TRBJ1-5,.,TRBV19,CASSTHRVFSNQPQHF,TGTGCCAGTAGTACTCACAGGGTATTCAGCAATCAGCCCCAGCATTTT
TRBJ1-5,.,TRBV7-2,CASSLVRGQPQHF,TGTGCCAGCAGCTTAGTCCGCGGTCAGCCCCAGCATTTT
TRBJ1-5,.,TRBV30,CAWSVEGLHDQPQHF,TGTGCCTGGAGTGTTGAGGGACTTCACGATCAGCCCCAGCATTTT
TRBJ2-3,.,TRBV12-2,CASRSKRTSGSYEGPDTQYF,TGTGCAAGTCGCTCCAAGCGGACTAGCGGGAGTTATGAAGGGCCAGATACGCAGTATTTT
TRBJ2-3,TRBD1,TRBV9,CASSSHRGAGDTQYF,TGTGCCAGCAGCTCCCACAGGGGCGCAGGAGATACGCAGTATTTT
TRBJ2-7,.,TRBV30,CAWTETGEQYF,TGTGCCTGGACGGAAACGGGCGAGCAGTACTTC
TRBJ2-7,.,TRBV2,CASRVTPSEQYF,TGTGCCAGTAGAGTAACCCCATCGGAGCAGTACTTC
TRBJ2-6,TRBD1,TRBV11-3,CASSAGTGQSGANVLTF,TGTGCCAGCAGCGCCGGGACAGGCCAATCTGGGGCCAACGTCCTGACTTTC
TRBJ2-5,TRBD2,TRBV11-2,CASSFLLAGGPRETQYF,TGTGCCAGCAGCTTCCTACTAGCGGGAGGGCCGCGAGAGACCCAGTACTTC
TRBJ2-7,.,TRBV21-1,CASITLAGGPLTLYEQYF,TGTGCCAGCATCACACTAGCGGGAGGCCCATTGACTTTATACGAGCAGTACTTC
TRBJ1-2,TRBD1,TRBV6-1,CASSELQGRSGYTF,TGTGCCAGCAGTGAATTACAGGGGCGGAGTGGCTACACCTTC
TRBJ2-7,.,TRBV28,CASSSSRTGREQYF,TGTGCCAGCAGTTCCTCAAGAACAGGGCGCGAGCAGTACTTC
TRBJ1-1,TRBD1,TRBV6-5,CASRGRQGNTEAFF,TGTGCCAGCAGGGGTAGACAGGGAAACACTGAAGCTTTCTTT
TRBJ2-3,TRBD1,TRBV7-9,CATTTRQGTDTQYF,TGTGCCACTACGACCAGACAGGGAACAGATACGCAGTATTTT
TRBJ1-3,.,TRBV5-1,CASSDSSQSSGNTIYF,TGCGCCAGCAGCGACTCCTCTCAGAGCTCTGGAAACACCATATATTTT
TRBJ2-7,TRBD2,TRBV6-6,CASSSGLAVSQYEQYF,TGTGCCAGCAGTTCGGGACTAGCGGTCTCCCAGTACGAGCAGTACTTC
TRBJ2-3,.,TRBV18,CASSPQGDTDTQYF,TGTGCCAGCTCACCACAGGGAGACACAGATACGCAGTATTTT
TRBJ1-2,TRBD1,TRBV30,CARSYSTGTIGYTF,TGTGCCCGGTCCTATTCGACAGGGACAATCGGGTACACCTTC
TRBJ2-3,.,TRBV15,CATSRVVGPGDTQYF,TGTGCCACCAGCAGAGTTGTGGGGCCCGGAGATACGCAGTATTTT
TRBJ2-7,.,TRBV9,CASSPSGTGDPHEQYF,TGTGCCAGCAGCCCGTCCGGGACGGGGGACCCCCACGAGCAGTACTTC
TRBJ2-5,.,TRBV2,CADGARRVETQYF,TGTGCCGACGGGGCGAGGAGGGTAGAGACCCAGTACTTC
TRBJ2-4,TRBD2,TRBV28,CASSGTSVTVDLAKNIQYF,TGTGCCAGCAGCGGGACTAGCGTTACTGTCGATCTAGCCAAAAACATTCAGTACTTC
TRBJ1-1,.,TRBV28,CASSDPTTWDTEAFF,TGTGCCAGCAGCGATCCGACAACATGGGACACTGAAGCTTTCTTT
TRBJ1-1,TRBD1,TRBV10-3,CASATGDDTEAFF,TGTGCCTCTGCCACAGGGGATGACACTGAAGCTTTCTTT
TRBJ1-1,TRBD1,TRBV6-1,CASKRTGYTEAFF,TGTGCCAGCAAGCGGACAGGTTACACTGAAGCTTTCTTT
TRBJ1-5,TRBD1,TRBV19,CASSNDRDQPQHF,TGTGCCAGTAGCAATGACAGGGACCAGCCCCAGCATTTT
TRBJ1-5,.,TRBV2,CASSEQEVQPQHF,TGTGCCAGCAGTGAACAGGAGGTGCAGCCCCAGCATTTT
TRBJ1-1,.,TRBV7-3,CASSPTPTGNTEAFF,TGTGCCAGCAGCCCGACCCCGACAGGGAACACTGAAGCTTTCTTT
TRBJ1-5,TRBD1,TRBV19,CATRQGPSNQPQHF,TGTGCCACTCGACAGGGACCGAGCAATCAGCCCCAGCATTTT
TRBJ2-1,TRBD2,TRBV5-1,CASSLASGRANEQFF,TGCGCCAGCAGCTTAGCTAGCGGGAGGGCCAATGAGCAGTTCTTC
TRBJ2-1,TRBD2,TRBV7-3,CASSTSDYNEQFF,TGTGCCAGCAGTACTAGCGACTACAATGAGCAGTTCTTC
TRBJ2-2,TRBD2,TRBV15,CATSSLSGLAGGTGELFF,TGTGCCACCAGCAGTCTCTCGGGACTAGCGGGAGGGACCGGGGAGCTGTTTTTT
TRBJ2-5,TRBD1,TRBV5-1,CASSLGQGSGETQYF,TGCGCCAGCAGCTTGGGACAGGGGTCGGGAGAGACCCAGTACTTC
TRBJ1-1,.,TRBV6-1,CASTFNTEAFF,TGTGCCAGCACCTTTAACACCGAAGCTTTCTTT
TRBJ2-7,TRBD1,TRBV10-3,CASLDRVNTPSYEQYF,TGTGCCAGCCTTGACAGGGTTAACACCCCTTCCTACGAGCAGTACTTC
TRBJ2-1,TRBD2,TRBV10-2,CASTLAGNYNEQFF,TGCGCCAGCACTTTAGCGGGAAACTACAATGAGCAGTTCTTC
TRBJ1-3,.,TRBV30,CAWSASRNTIYF,TGTGCCTGGAGCGCTTCTAGAAACACCATATATTTT